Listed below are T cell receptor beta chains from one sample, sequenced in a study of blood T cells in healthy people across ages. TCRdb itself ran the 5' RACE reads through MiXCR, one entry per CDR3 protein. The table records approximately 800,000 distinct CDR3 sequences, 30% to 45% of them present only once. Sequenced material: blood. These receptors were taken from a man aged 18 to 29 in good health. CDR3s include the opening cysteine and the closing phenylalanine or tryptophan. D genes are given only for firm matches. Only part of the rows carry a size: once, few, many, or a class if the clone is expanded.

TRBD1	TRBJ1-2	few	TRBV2	TGTGCCAGCAGCCTAAACAGGGGGAGAGGTGGCTACACCTTC	CASSLNRGRGGYTF
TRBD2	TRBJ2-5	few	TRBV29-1	TGCAGCGTTGGGTGGGAGGGCCAAGAGACCCAGTACTTC	CSVGWEGQETQYF
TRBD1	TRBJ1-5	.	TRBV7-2	TGTGCCAGCAGCCTCCGGGACAGGGAGCAGCCCCAGCATTTT	CASSLRDREQPQHF
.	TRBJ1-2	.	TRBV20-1	TGCGGTGCTAGACAGACCTATGGCTACACCTTC	CGARQTYGYTF
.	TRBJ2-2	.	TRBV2	TGTGCCAGCAGTGAGCGCCGTACAGGGACCGGGGAGCTGTTTTTT	CASSERRTGTGELFF
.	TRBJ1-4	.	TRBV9	TGTGCCAGCAGCTTCGTACAGAATAAAAATGAAAAACTGTTTTTT	CASSFVQNKNEKLFF
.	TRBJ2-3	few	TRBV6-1	TGTGCCAGCAGTGAATTATTGGGCAGTTACACAGATACGCAGTATTTT	CASSELLGSYTDTQYF
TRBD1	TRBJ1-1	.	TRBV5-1	TGCGCCAGCACAGCCGGGACAGGGGTCCCGAACACTGAAGCTTTCTTT	CASTAGTGVPNTEAFF
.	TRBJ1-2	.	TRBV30	TGTGCCTGGAGTGTACGCCAGGTGGTAGACACCTTC	CAWSVRQVVDTF
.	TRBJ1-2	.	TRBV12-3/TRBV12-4	TGTGTCAGCAGTTTGGCAGGGCTTGGCTACACCTTC	CVSSLAGLGYTF
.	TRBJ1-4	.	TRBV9	TGTGCCAGCAGCGTAGATGGCACAACTAATGAAAAACTGTTTTTT	CASSVDGTTNEKLFF
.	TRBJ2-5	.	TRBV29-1	TGCAGCGCTCAGGGCGGAACCCTGGAGACCCAGTACTTC	CSAQGGTLETQYF
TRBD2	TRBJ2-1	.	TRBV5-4	TGTGCCAGCAGCTTGGTGATAGGGACTAGCGTCAATGAGCAGTTCTTC	CASSLVIGTSVNEQFF
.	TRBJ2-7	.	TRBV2	TGTGCCAGCAGTCCTATTTCGAGGCTAGCGAGTTTCGATGAGCAGTACTTC	CASSPISRLASFDEQYF
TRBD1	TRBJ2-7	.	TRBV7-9	TGTGCCACCTTACAGGGGAATTACGAGCAGTACTTC	CATLQGNYEQYF
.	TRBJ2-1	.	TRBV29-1	TGCAGCGTTGATCGGGGGACAGAGCAGTTCTTC	CSVDRGTEQFF
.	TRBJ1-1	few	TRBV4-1	TGCGCCAGCAGCCAAGATAGGGTCGAGGGCACTGAAGCTTTCTTT	CASSQDRVEGTEAFF
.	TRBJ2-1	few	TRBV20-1	TGCAGTGTTTGGGGAGGGGGGGCCGTCGATGAGCAGTTCTTC	CSVWGGGAVDEQFF
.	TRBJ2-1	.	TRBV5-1	TGCGCCAGCAGCTTGCTAGGGTGGGGGCAAGAGACCCAGTTCTTC	CASSLLGWGQETQFF
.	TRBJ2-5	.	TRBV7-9	TGTGCCAGCAGCTTAGGGGGTTCCGGGAGTTCCTACAATGAGCAGTACTTC	CASSLGGSGSSYNEQYF
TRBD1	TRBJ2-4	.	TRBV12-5	TGTGCTAGTGGTCCCGGAGACAGGGACAAAAACATTCAGTACTTC	CASGPGDRDKNIQYF
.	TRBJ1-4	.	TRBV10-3	TGTGCCATCAGTGAGTCGGGGGGGCCTAATGAAAAACTGTTTTTT	CAISESGGPNEKLFF
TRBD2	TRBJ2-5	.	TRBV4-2	TGTGCCAGCAGCCAAGATCCGACTAGCGGGGGGAAAGAGACCCAGTACTTC	CASSQDPTSGGKETQYF
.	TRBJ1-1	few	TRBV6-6	TGTGCCACCCGAGTCGCCACTGAAGCTTTCTTT	CATRVATEAFF
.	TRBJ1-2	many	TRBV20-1	TGCAGTGCTAGAGATAGTGGACAGCGTAATGGCTACACCTTC	CSARDSGQRNGYTF
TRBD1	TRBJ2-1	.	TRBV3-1	TGTGCCAGCAGCCAGGAAGACAGGGGTCCCTACAATGAGCAGTTCTTC	CASSQEDRGPYNEQFF
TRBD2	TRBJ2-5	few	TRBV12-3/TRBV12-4	TGTGCCAGCAGTGAGGGACTAGCGGGGACCTACAATGAGCAGTACTTC	CASSEGLAGTYNEQYF
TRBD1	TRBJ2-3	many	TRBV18	TGTGCCAGCTCACCACCAACAGGGGAAGATACGCAGTATTTT	CASSPPTGEDTQYF
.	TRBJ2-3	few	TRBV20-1	TGCAGTGCTAGAGATTCGTCTGAGATCACAGATACGCAGTATTTT	CSARDSSEITDTQYF
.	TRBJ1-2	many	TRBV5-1	TGCGCCAGCAGCTTCCGGACAGATAAGATCTATGGCTACACCTTC	CASSFRTDKIYGYTF
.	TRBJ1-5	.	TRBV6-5	TGTGCCAGCAGTTACTCCTTTCAGGGGAATCAGCCCCAGCATTTT	CASSYSFQGNQPQHF
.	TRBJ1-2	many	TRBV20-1	TGCAGTGCCCCCAGACACTCGTATGGCTACACCTTC	CSAPRHSYGYTF
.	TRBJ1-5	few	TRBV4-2	TGTGCCAGCAGCCAAGCCCGGGGTGTAGAGATTTGGCCCCAGCATTTT	CASSQARGVEIWPQHF
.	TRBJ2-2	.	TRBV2	TGTGCCAGCAGTGAATTTTCGCGGGCCGGGGAGCTGTTTTTT	CASSEFSRAGELFF
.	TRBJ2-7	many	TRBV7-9	TGTGCCAGCAGCCCTTCTAGCGAATACGAGCAGTACTTC	CASSPSSEYEQYF
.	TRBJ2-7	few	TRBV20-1	TGCAGTGCTAGAGCCGGATCGGCAAATGAGCAGTACTTC	CSARAGSANEQYF
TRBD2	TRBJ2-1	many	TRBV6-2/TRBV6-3	TGTGCCAGCAGTTCCCCGACTAGCAAAGGGAGTGAGCAGTTCTTC	CASSSPTSKGSEQFF
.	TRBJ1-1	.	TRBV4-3	TGCGCCAGCAACCAAGATTATAAGGCGGGGACTGAAGCTTTCTTT	CASNQDYKAGTEAFF
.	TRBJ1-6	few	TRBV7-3	TGTGCCAGCAGCTTTCGGGATAGAAATTCACCCCTCCACTTT	CASSFRDRNSPLHF
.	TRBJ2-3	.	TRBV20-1	TGCAGTGCTAGCGGGGGCCCCCCTGTAGATACGCAGTATTTT	CSASGGPPVDTQYF
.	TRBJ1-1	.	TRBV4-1	TGCGCCAGCAGCCAAGCTAGGGACTCAGCTGAAGCTTTCTTT	CASSQARDSAEAFF
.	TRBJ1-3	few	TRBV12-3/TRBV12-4	TGTGCCAGCCAAAGGGGATTCGATGGAAACACCATATATTTT	CASQRGFDGNTIYF
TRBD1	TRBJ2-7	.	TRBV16	TGTGCCAGCAGCCACCGGGACAGGGAGTACGAGCAGTACTTC	CASSHRDREYEQYF
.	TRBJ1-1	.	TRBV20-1	TGCAGTGCTTCCCAGTATACAGAAGCTTTCTTT	CSASQYTEAFF
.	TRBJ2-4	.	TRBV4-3	TGCGCCAGCAGCCCACATTTCGGAGGTGTGGCCAAAAACATTCAGTACTTC	CASSPHFGGVAKNIQYF
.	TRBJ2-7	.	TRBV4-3	TGCGCCAGCAGCCAAGGGGGACGGGCTGCATACGAGCAGTACTTC	CASSQGGRAAYEQYF
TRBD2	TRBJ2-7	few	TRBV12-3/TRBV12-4	TGTGCCAGCAGTTTGGGTCGGCGGGGGGGCGTTGGCTACGAGCAGTACTTC	CASSLGRRGGVGYEQYF
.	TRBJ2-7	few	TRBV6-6	TGTGCCAGCAGTTTCATCTACTCCTACGAGCAGTACTTC	CASSFIYSYEQYF
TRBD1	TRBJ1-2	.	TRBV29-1	TGCAGCGTGGGGGAGGACTTGGGACAGGGGTACTATGGCTACACCTTC	CSVGEDLGQGYYGYTF